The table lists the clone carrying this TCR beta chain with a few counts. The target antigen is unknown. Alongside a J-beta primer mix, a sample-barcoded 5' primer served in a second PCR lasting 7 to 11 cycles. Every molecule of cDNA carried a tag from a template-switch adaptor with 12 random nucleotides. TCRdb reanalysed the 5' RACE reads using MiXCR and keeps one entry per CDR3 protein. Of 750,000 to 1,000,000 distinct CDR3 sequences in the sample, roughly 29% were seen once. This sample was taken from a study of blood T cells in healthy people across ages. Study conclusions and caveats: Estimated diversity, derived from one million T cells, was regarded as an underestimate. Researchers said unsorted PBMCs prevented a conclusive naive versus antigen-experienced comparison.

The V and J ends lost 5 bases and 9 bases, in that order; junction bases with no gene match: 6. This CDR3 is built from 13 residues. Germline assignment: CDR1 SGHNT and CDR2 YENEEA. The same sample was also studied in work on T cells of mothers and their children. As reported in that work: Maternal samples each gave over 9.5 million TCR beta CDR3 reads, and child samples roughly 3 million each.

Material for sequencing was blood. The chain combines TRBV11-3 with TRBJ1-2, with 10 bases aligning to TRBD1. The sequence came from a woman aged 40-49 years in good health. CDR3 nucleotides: TGTGCCAGCAGCCAAGGGACAGGGGAGAGCTACACCTTC. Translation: CASSQGTGESYTF.